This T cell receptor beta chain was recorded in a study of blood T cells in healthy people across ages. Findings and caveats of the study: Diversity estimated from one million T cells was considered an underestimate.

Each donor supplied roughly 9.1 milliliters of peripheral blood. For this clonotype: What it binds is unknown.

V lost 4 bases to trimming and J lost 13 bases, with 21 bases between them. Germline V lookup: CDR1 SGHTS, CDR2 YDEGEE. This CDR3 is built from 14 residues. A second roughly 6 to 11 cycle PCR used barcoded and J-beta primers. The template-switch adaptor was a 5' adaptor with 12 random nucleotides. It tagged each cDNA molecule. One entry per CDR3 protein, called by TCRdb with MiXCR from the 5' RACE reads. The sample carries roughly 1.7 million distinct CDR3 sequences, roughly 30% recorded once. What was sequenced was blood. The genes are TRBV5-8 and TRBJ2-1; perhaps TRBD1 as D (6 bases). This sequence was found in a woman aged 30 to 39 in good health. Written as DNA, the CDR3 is TGTGCCAGCAGCCTTAGAAGACAGGCCGCCTTACAGTTCTTC. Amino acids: CASSLRRQAALQFF.